This T cell receptor beta chain stems from a study of HIV-infected patients and healthy controls (dated by TCRdb to the mid-2010s). A note on the overall study: The study tested whether deep TCR repertoire sequencing of HIV patients' small blood samples could capture immune perturbation and reconstitution.

Ten or more counts support this clonotype. The antigen this receptor binds is unknown. No base quality information exists; no much larger clone differs at one position. Since whole blood was used without any cell fractionation, the repertoire reflected all peripheral T cells in unsorted form. As controls, ten healthy donors without infection were sampled, and about 40% of the ten donors were sampled a second time around 14 weeks later. For RNA extraction, 2.5 to 3 ml of peripheral blood was drawn into Tempus tubes. Residual genomic DNA was removed with the TURBO-DNase kit and globin mRNA was depleted with GLOBINclear. Reverse transcription of about 510 ng RNA was performed with SuperScript III using primers directed against the alpha and beta constant regions. Alpha and beta chain libraries were generated separately via chain-specific third strand synthesis with multiplexing indices. The protocol used a single primer pair to amplify all rearrangements within a chain, which avoided primer bias, and attached molecular barcodes to each cDNA molecule. T4 RNA Ligase 1 joined purified cDNA to a 5' RACE adapter that carried a random hexamer and the SP2 sequencing primer site. With slow temperature ramps used to favor optimal annealing, second strand synthesis was primed from the SP2 site with Phusion polymerase. Each molecule's 12-nucleotide barcode consisted of two random hexamer sequences, both added before amplification and joined together. An amplification PCR of 23 cycles with P5s and P7 primers came after a short first PCR that had added P5 and P7 adapter elements plus a second index. The libraries went through 25 to 35 PCR cycles in total, were quantified on a Qubit, were sized on a Bioanalyzer, and were diluted to roughly 4 nM. Sequencing of the normalized libraries was done on an Illumina MiSeq using 2 x 250 paired-end kits. Reverse transcription reactions underwent purification over MinElute columns, with elution into roughly 10 ul Tris-Cl. Adapter ligations were incubated for about 20 hours at 16 degrees C and subsequently purified with AMPure XP beads at a 1:1 ratio. For the original study's pipeline: Demultiplexed FASTQ files were processed with a modified Decombinator by which V, J, insert and barcode information was output. Sequences sharing a barcode but differing from the dominant sequence were discarded as errors, and barcodes clustered at Levenshtein distance 3 were counted to estimate original cDNA molecules. The R packages ineq, vegan, igraph and RCytoscape were used for downstream analyses, together with IMGT nomenclature and CDR3 definitions. The authors computed V gene usage over distinct sequences and counted each TCR a single time to avoid skew from clonal expansion. Similarity networks connected unique CDR3 amino acid sequences within a donor whenever two sequences differed by a single Levenshtein edit. In the repertoires, a search was made for a compiled set of published HIV-specific CDR3s (approximately 87 alpha, 600 to 900 beta) and CMV-specific CDR3s (approximately 13 alpha, over 250 beta). It was shown by random subsampling to size-matched repertoires that the decreased diversity of patients was not caused by their lower sequence numbers. TCRdb cleaned the public reads at Q25 with fastp, built clones with MiXCR and kept in-frame beta chains. Rows merge per CDR3 protein into single entries with the most common DNA and genes. The V and J calls, along with clone size, are taken from TCRdb and not from the paper's own processing. The sample table lists about 18,000 distinct CDR3 sequences, roughly 9.1% of them with a count of one. Around 3.1% of the sample rests with the top ten.

The research as a whole found: HIV-infected repertoires had significantly higher mean Gini indices than controls, possibly reflecting oligoclonality. HIV-associated CDR3s exhibited a significant reduction in frequency during therapy, whereas CMV-associated CDR3s exhibited no significant change, although the majority increased in frequency. Pairing of alpha and beta chains was not determined in the samples. Compared with controls, HIV-infected patients showed significantly different mean usage of eight alpha and eight beta V genes. Processing was restricted to sixteen HIV-infected individuals, which the authors judged to be a major constraint on the generalizability of the findings. Alpha-chain CDR3s from MAIT cells occurred at high frequency in healthy controls but were severely depleted in HIV+ repertoires. The observed differences in diversity were not explained by the slight differences in age and sex profiles between the study cohorts. Using whole blood restricted sequencing depth and prevented separating the dynamics of distinct T-cell subpopulations. In size-matched repertoire data, the apparent post-therapy recovery of the Gini index in HIV-infected patients was not replicated. Healthy controls shared more CDR3s between individuals than HIV+ patients, by Jaccard index and by count of highly shared sequences. Healthy control repertoires showed roughly threefold more distinct CDR3s and higher Shannon diversity than untreated HIV+ repertoires. HLA typing of donors was not performed in the study. Comparisons were complicated by unequal numbers of distinct sequences between patients and controls, and rare events from HIV-infected data were overweighted by size-matching.

There are 15 amino acids in the CDR3, from cysteine to phenylalanine inclusive. The only DNA kept is the CDR3, 45 bases in frame from the first base. V is cut by 4 bases and J by 7 bases, and the space between the germline ends is 21 bases. According to the germline V gene, CDR1 reads SGHRS and CDR2 reads YFSETQ. The TCR sequence derives from an adult in good health. This sequence uses TRBV5-1 and TRBJ2-7; the D gene could be either TRBD1 or TRBD2, each agreeing at 5 bases. Sequencing was done on a sample of blood. The CDR3: CASSPPGPPGYEQYF. In nucleotides, the sequence is TGCGCCAGCAGCCCGCCGGGACCCCCCGGATATGAGCAGTACTTC.